This T cell receptor (beta chain) comes out of a study of T cell repertoires in cytomegalovirus infection. As for the study in general: Matching HLA type and CMV infection were both indicated by public TCR beta signatures. Study-wide findings and caveats: Ex vivo responses were dominated by HLA-C-restricted CMV-specific TCR beta clonotypes.

With V trimmed by 4 bases and J by 5 bases, 6 bases remained unmatched. Looked up from germline, CDR1 is SGHRS and CDR2 is YFSETQ. This CDR3 has 16 residues. To note about this clonotype: The antigen remains undetermined.

TCRdb passed the reads through MiXCR, listing each CDR3 protein once. The sample lists approximately 910,000 distinct CDR3 sequences, around 32% occurring once. The sequence was collected from a human donor in good health (CMV status not recorded). Some clones in this sample may be carry-over from other donors' samples. This chain links TRBV5-1 with TRBJ2-1, with TRBD2 identical over 13 bases. The sequencing here drew on cultured CD8+ T cells from PBMCs, taken from culture after CMV antigen stimulation. The CDR3 DNA reads TGCGCCAGCAGCGACCCTGGACTAGCGGGGGACAATGAGCAGTTCTTC. It codes for CASSDPGLAGDNEQFF.